This TCR beta chain was identified during a study of blood T cell repertoires in COVID-19. After removal of 2 bases from V and 2 bases from J, the junction contained 7 bases not matched to a gene. Germline CDR1 SGHVS, CDR2 FQNEAQ. This CDR3 has 16 residues. Only in-frame clones appear in the TCRdb table, and some are missing; sequencing was by immunoSEQ multiplex PCR. The sample holds around 250,000 clones, 80% to 85% seen once. The rearrangement links TRBV7-8 to TRBJ2-5, with 8 bases fitting TRBD2. The TCR comes from a man in his forties or fifties with active or convalescent COVID-19. Sequencing was done on a sample of peripheral blood. The CDR3 bases are TGTGCCAGCAGCTTATGGTTAGCGGGGAGACAAGAGACCCAGTACTTC. Encoded protein: CASSLWLAGRQETQYF.